This record concerns one TCR beta chain sequence. Antigen: not known. Trimming removed 4 bases from V and 4 bases from J; junction bases left unmatched: 7. CDR1 and CDR2 (germline): MGHRA, YSYEKL. This CDR3 is built from 15 residues. The second PCR ran about 6 to 12 cycles with a sample-barcoded 5' primer and J-beta primers. Every sample produced at least 2.5 million CDR3-containing paired-end reads. MiXCR, run by TCRdb on the 5' RACE reads, gives a single entry per CDR3 protein. The sample has roughly 800,000 distinct CDR3 sequences; approximately 55% are singletons. The data stem from a study of blood T cells in healthy people across ages. The wider study: Template-switching capture recovered about one barcoded beta molecule per two T cells.

Study observations and caveats: Unknown CMV status may confound age-related changes in expanded clones.

The genes are TRBV4-1 and TRBJ1-2; 9 bases match TRBD1. The receptor's source is a man of 80 years or more in good health. Sequenced material: blood. CDR3 in DNA: TGCGCCAGCAGCCCGGGACAGGGTGGCCTCTATGGCTACACCTTC. This translates into CASSPGQGGLYGYTF.